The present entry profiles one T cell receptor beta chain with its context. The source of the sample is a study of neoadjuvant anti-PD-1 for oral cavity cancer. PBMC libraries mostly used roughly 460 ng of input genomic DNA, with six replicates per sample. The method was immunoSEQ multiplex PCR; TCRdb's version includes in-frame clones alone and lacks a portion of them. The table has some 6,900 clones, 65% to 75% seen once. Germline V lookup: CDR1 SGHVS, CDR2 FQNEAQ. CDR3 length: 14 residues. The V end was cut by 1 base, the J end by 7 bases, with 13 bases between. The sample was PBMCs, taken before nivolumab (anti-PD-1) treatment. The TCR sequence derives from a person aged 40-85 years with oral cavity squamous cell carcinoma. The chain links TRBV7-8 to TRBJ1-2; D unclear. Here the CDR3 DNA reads TGTGCCAGCAGCTTAGGATGGCTCGGCGGTGGCTACACCTTC. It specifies CASSLGWLGGGYTF.